The source of this T cell receptor (beta chain) is a study of T cell changes during pregnancy in multiple sclerosis. Data came from immunoSEQ multiplex PCR; TCRdb stores just in-frame clones and leaves some out. Of approximately 100,000 clones in the sample, around 92% were seen once. The germline V gene has CDR1 SEHNR and CDR2 FQNEAQ (reference sequence). The CDR3 totals 13 residues. Trimming removed 0 bases from V and 12 bases from J; junction bases left unmatched: 5. This material consisted of peripheral blood, taken before pregnancy. This TCR was sampled from a female donor with multiple sclerosis, enrolled in a pregnancy study. V gene TRBV7-9 combines with J gene TRBJ2-1, with 7 bases that match TRBD2. In DNA, the CDR3 is TGTGCCAGCAGCTTAGCGGGAGGGATCGGGCAGTTCTTC. Amino acids: CASSLAGGIGQFF. The whole variable domain, remainder taken from reference TRBV7-9 and TRBJ2-1, is DTGVSQNPRHKITKRGQNVTFRCDPISEHNRLYWYRQTLGQGPEFLTYFQNEAQLEKSRLLSDRFSAERPKGSFSTLEIQRTEQGDSAMYLCASSLAGGIGQFFGPGTRLTVL.